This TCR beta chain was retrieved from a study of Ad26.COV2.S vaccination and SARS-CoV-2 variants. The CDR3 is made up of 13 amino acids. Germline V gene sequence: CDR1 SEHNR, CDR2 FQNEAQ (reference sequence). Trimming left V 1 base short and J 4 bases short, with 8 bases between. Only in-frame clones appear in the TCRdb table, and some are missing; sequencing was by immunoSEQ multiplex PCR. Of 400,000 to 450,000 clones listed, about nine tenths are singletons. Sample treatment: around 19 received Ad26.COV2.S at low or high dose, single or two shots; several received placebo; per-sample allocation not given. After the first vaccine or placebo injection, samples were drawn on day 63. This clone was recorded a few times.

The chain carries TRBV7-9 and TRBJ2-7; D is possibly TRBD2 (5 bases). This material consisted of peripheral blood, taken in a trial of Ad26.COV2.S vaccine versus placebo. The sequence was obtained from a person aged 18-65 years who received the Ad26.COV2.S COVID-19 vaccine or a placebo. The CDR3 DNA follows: TGTGCCAGCAGCTTAGAAGCGGCGTACGAGCAGTACTTC. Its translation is CASSLEAAYEQYF.